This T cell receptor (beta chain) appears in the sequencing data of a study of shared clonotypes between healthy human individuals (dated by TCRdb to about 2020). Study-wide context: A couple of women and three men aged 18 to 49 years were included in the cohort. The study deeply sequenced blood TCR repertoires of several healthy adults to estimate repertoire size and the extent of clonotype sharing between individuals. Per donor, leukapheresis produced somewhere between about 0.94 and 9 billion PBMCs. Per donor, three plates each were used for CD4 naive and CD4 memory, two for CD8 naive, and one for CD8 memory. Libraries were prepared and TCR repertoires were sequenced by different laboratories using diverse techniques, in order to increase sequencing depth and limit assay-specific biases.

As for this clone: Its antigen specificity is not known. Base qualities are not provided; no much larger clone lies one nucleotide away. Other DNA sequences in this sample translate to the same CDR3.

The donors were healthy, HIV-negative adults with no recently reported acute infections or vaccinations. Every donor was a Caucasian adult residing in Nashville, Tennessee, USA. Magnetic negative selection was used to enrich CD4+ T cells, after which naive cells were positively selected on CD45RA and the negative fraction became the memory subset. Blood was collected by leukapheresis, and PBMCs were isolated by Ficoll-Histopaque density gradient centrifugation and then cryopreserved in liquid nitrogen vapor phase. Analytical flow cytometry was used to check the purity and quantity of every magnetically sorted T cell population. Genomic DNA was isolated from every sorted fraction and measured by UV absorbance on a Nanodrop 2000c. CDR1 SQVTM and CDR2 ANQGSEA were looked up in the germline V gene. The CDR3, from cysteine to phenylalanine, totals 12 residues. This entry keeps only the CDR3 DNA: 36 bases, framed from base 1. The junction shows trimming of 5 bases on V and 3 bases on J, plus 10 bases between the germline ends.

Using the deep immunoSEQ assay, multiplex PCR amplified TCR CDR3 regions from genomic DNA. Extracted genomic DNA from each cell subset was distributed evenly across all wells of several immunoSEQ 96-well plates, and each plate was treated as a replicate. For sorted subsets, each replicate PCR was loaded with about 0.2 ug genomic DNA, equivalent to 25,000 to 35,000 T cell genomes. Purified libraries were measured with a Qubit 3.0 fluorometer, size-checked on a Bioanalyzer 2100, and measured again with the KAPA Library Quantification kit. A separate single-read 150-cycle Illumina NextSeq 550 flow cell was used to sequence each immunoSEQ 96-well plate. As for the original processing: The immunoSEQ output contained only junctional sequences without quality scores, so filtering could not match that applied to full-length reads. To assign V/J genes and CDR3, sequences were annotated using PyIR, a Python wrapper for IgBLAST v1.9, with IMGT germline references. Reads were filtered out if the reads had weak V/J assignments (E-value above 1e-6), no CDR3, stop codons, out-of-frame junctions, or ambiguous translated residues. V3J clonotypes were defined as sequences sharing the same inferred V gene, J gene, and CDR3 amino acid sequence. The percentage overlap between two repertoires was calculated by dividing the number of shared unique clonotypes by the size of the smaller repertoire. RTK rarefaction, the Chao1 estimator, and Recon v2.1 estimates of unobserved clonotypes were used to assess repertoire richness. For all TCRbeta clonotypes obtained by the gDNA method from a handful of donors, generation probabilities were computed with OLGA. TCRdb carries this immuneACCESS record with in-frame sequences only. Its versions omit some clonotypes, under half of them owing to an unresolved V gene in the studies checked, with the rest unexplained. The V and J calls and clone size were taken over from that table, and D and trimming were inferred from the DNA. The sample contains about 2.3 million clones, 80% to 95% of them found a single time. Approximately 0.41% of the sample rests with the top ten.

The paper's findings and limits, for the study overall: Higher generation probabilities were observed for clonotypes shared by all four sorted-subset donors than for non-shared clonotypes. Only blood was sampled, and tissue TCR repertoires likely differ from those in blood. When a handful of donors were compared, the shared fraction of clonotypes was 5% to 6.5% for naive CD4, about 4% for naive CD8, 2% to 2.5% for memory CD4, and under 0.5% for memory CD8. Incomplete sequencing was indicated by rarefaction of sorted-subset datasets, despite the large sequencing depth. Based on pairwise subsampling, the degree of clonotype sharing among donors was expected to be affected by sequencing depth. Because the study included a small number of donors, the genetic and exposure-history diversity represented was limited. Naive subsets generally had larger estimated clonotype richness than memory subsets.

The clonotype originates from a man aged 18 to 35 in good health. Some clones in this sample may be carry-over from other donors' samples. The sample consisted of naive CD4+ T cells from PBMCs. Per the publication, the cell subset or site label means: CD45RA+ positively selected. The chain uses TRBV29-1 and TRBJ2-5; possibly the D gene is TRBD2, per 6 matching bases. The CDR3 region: CSVSGGEETQYF. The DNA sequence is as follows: TGCAGCGTTTCGGGCGGGGAAGAGACCCAGTACTTC.